This TCR beta chain comes out of a study of T cells in Graves' hyperthyroidism and ophthalmopathy. Study context: Peripheral blood sampling occurred at initial diagnosis, before any treatment.

CDR1 and CDR2 from the germline V gene are SGHAT and FQNNGV. V trimming: 1 base; J trimming: 1 base; junction bases outside the gene matches: 7. This CDR3 contains 20 residues. As concerns this clonotype: Its specificity is not known.

Amplification of TCR beta CDR3 regions was performed using RNA transcripts as template. A set of HTBI primers served as the primers for a first-round RT-PCR of the TCR CDR3. TCRdb redid the calling of the multiplex PCR reads with MiXCR, one entry per CDR3 protein. Here the sample spans 130,000 to 150,000 distinct CDR3 sequences, approximately 20% being singletons. The blood sample was taken at first hyperthyroidism diagnosis, before any ophthalmopathy symptoms. Study observations and caveats: A 13 V-J model separated ophthalmopathy from stable hyperthyroidism. Most thyroid clonotypes expanded above 0.001 were also detected in blood.

This receptor was taken from a woman between 50 and 59 years old with Graves' hyperthyroidism that later progressed to Graves' ophthalmopathy. Sequences were obtained from blood. The chain combines TRBV11-2 with TRBJ2-1; TRBD2 matches at 16 bases. CDR3 bases: TGTGCCAGCAGCTTAGTGCCGGGACTAGCGGGAGGGGGGTCCTACAATGAGCAGTTCTTC. It encodes CASSLVPGLAGGGSYNEQFF.